This TCR beta chain was found in a study of T cell repertoires in cytomegalovirus infection. The study, taken as a whole, reports: Based on cumulative public TCR beta family frequency, carriers of CMV plus the relevant HLA were identified.

In germline, CDR1 is MNHEY, CDR2 SVGAGI. CDR3 length: 15 amino acids. V lost 0 bases and J lost 5; bases outside the gene matches: 7. A single record per CDR3 protein comes from TCRdb applying MiXCR to the reads. The repertoire holds 350,000 to 550,000 distinct CDR3 sequences, with approximately 30% as singletons. On this clonotype itself: The antigen remains unidentified.

The chain has TRBV6-5 and TRBJ2-7; 7 positions agree with TRBD2. The TCR originated in a human donor in good health (CMV status not recorded). Some clones in this sample may be carry-over from other donors' samples. The material sequenced was PBMCs. The CDR3 nucleotides read TGTGCCAGCAGTTACTCGAGGAGCCTAGCGGACGAGCAGTACTTC. Protein sequence: CASSYSRSLADEQYF.